These 27 T cell receptor beta chains were sequenced from one sample in a study of blood T cells in healthy people across ages. Alongside a J-beta primer mix, a sample-barcoded 5' primer served in a second PCR lasting about 7 to 12 cycles. TCRdb redid the calling of the 5' RACE reads with MiXCR, one entry per CDR3 protein. The data contain more than 900,000 distinct CDR3 sequences, about 25% of them singletons. Another study also made use of these data, one on T cells of mothers and their children.

The sequenced sample consisted of blood. The origin of the receptors is a girl aged 2 to 9 in good health.

The J gene is TRBJ1-1, the V gene TRBV5-6; D is possibly TRBD1 (5 bases). Trimming cost V 2 bases and J 11 bases, with 13 bases left between them. Germline loops: CDR1 SGHDT, CDR2 YYEEEE. The CDR3 spans 12 residues. The CDR3 DNA reads TGTGCCAGCAGCTTCGACGGGGGGGAGGCTTTCTTT. Residues: CASSFDGGEAFF.

Only a few counts were recorded for this clonotype. The chain recombines TRBV29-1 with TRBJ1-1, with unresolved D. Trimming shortened V by 2 bases and J by 6 bases, and 13 bases separated the two germline ends. This CDR3 has 13 residues. CDR1 and CDR2 (germline): SQVTM, ANQGSEA. The CDR3: CSVEKTSAAEAFF. The CDR3 DNA follows: TGCAGCGTTGAAAAGACTTCCGCGGCTGAAGCTTTCTTT.

The chain uses TRBV28 and TRBJ1-1, with D perhaps matching TRBD1 (5 bases). Looked up from germline, CDR1 is MDHEN and CDR2 is SYDVKM. Between the trimmed V and J ends, which lost 6 bases and 5 bases, there was a span of 19 bases. The CDR3 contains 15 residues. The CDR3 region has the DNA TGTGCCAGCAGCTTTCTAGGGGCGCTGGGAACTGAAGCTTTCTTT. It yields the protein CASSFLGALGTEAFF. Looking up the rest from reference TRBV28 and TRBJ1-1 gives the full variable domain: DVKVTQSSRYLVKRTGEKVFLECVQDMDHENMFWYRQDPGLGLRLIYFSYDVKMKEKGDIPEGYSVSREKKERFSLILESASTNQTSMYLCASSFLGALGTEAFFGQGTRLTVV.

This sequence joins TRBV7-2 and TRBJ2-7; D possibly corresponds to TRBD2 (5 bases). The CDR3 length is 15 residues. With 2 bases removed from V and 3 bases from J, the gap between germline ends came to 14 bases. Germline CDR1 is SGHTA and CDR2 is FQGNSA. The CDR3 region has the DNA TGTGCCAGCAGCTTATTCCTCGGGGTTAACTACGAGCAGTACTTC. Translated, it gives CASSLFLGVNYEQYF. Full variable domain (remainder filled in from reference TRBV7-2 and TRBJ2-7): GAGVSQSPSNKVTEKGKDVELRCDPISGHTALYWYRQSLGQGLEFLIYFQGNSAPDKSGLPSDRFSAERTGGSVSTLTIQRTQQEDSAVYLCASSLFLGVNYEQYFGPGTRLTVT.

This clonotype has more than one count but fewer than ten. The V and J genes are TRBV10-3 and TRBJ2-1, with 7 positions matching TRBD1. The DNA end lines up better with TRBJ2-5; the J call may be wrong. The CDR3 has 13 amino acids. Germline assignment: CDR1 ENHRY and CDR2 SYGVKD. CDR3 in DNA: TGTGCCATCTCAACAGGGGAAGGGGAGACCCAGTACTTC. Amino acid sequence: CAISTGEGETQYF.

This clonotype showed up just a few times. The CDR3 nucleotides read TGCAGCGCCATGGGGGAGAGCTCCTACGAGCAGTACTTC. Protein product: CSAMGESSYEQYF. The chain joins TRBV29-1 to TRBJ2-7; D tentatively reads TRBD1 or TRBD2 (5 bases each). V was trimmed by 7 bases and J by 0 bases, leaving 13 bases between them. Germline V gives CDR1 SQVTM, CDR2 ANQGSEA. There are 13 residues in the CDR3.

This clonotype was seen more than once but under ten times. This chain links TRBV4-3 with TRBJ1-4; D perhaps matches TRBD1 (5 bases). The CDR3 runs 15 residues. In germline, CDR1 is LGHNA, CDR2 YSLEER. V was clipped by 0 bases and J by 7 bases, with 12 bases between them. This CDR3 is CASSQDFRVREKLFF. The DNA for the CDR3 is TGCGCCAGCAGCCAAGACTTCAGGGTTCGTGAAAAACTGTTTTTT.

This clonotype has at least ten counts. The gene calls are TRBV27 and TRBJ2-1; D might be TRBD2 (6 bases). CDR1 is MNHEY, CDR2 SMNVEV, per germline (reference sequence). The CDR3 runs to 14 residues. V gave up 3 bases and J gave up 7 bases, with 13 bases separating them. CDR3 region: CASSFSGSGNEQFF. In DNA, the CDR3 is TGTGCCAGCAGTTTTTCCGGGAGTGGAAATGAGCAGTTCTTC.

For the CDR3, the DNA is TGCGCCAGCAGCCAAGCGCACAGTGAAAAACTGTTTTTT. This sequence encodes CASSQAHSEKLFF. The chain joins TRBV4-3 to TRBJ1-4; D is ambiguous. The CDR3 loop spans 13 amino acids. Trimming shortened V by 1 base and J by 7 bases, and 7 bases separated the two germline ends. Per germline, CDR1 LGHNA and CDR2 YSLEER.

In DNA, the CDR3 is TGTGCCAGCGAGGTAGCGGCCCTCGGGGGATACGAGCAGTACTTC. This translates into CASEVAALGGYEQYF. The chain has TRBV28 and TRBJ2-5; D possibly corresponds to TRBD2 (6 bases). The DNA end is more similar to TRBJ2-7, so the J call may be wrong. The CDR3 runs to 15 residues. In germline, CDR1 is MDHEN, CDR2 SYDVKM.

The V gene is TRBV20-1, the J gene TRBJ2-3, with TRBD2 matching over 7 bases. J was trimmed by 3 bases and V by 6 bases; bases with no gene match: 15. CDR3 length: 16 amino acids. From germline, CDR1 is DFQATT and CDR2 SNEGSKA (reference sequence). CDR3 nucleotide sequence: TGCAGTGCCGCGGGAGCGTCCAAGTCGGGGACAGATACGCAGTATTTT. It yields the protein CSAAGASKSGTDTQYF.

Regarding this clonotype: Relative to the germline gene, one junction end is altered; a read error may explain this. In DNA, the CDR3 is TGCGTCAGCAGTAGGGACAGGGAAAGGTCCGGGGAGCTGTTTTTT. Translating it yields CVSSRDRERSGELFF. V usage is TRBV5-1 and J usage is TRBJ2-2; 9 positions match TRBD1. Germline CDR1 SGHRS, CDR2 YFSETQ. The CDR3 has 15 residues.

This clonotype was detected only a few times. The chain couples TRBV18 to TRBJ2-5, with 8 bases aligning to TRBD1. Near its end, the DNA agrees better with TRBJ2-1, so the J call may be wrong. Germline CDR1 KGHSH, CDR2 LQKENI. This CDR3 has 15 amino acids. CDR3 amino acids: CASSPLDRADNEQFF. CDR3 bases: TGTGCCAGCTCACCGCTGGACAGGGCCGACAATGAGCAGTTCTTC.

The chain uses TRBV7-2 and TRBJ2-7; D ambiguous. V lost 3 bases and J 5 bases, leaving 5 bases between the germline ends. The V gene's germline CDR1 is SGHTA and CDR2 FQGNSA. CDR3 length: 11 amino acids. The CDR3, as DNA: TGTGCCAGCAGCTTTCGACACGAGCAGTACTTC. Translated: CASSFRHEQYF.

CDR3 protein: CASSLFSISGGYYGYTF. The CDR3 DNA reads as TGTGCCAGCAGTCTTTTTTCCATTTCAGGGGGATACTATGGCTACACCTTC. V is TRBV12-3 or TRBV12-4 and J is TRBJ1-2; TRBD1 matches 7 bases. The V and J ends lost 5 bases and 3 bases, in that order; junction bases with no gene match: 15. The CDR3 consists of 17 residues.

A note on this clonotype: Mismatch with germline at one junction end may stem from a read error. The genes are TRBV3-1 and TRBJ1-3; D might be TRBD1 (5 bases). Per the germline V gene, CDR1 is LGHDT and CDR2 is YNNKEL (reference sequence). The CDR3 sequence is 14 residues long. In DNA form, the CDR3 reads TGTGCCAGCAGCCCCGGGGCTGGTAGAAACACTATATATTTT. Its translation: CASSPGAGRNTIYF.

The chain carries TRBV7-9 and TRBJ1-4; 8 bases fit TRBD1. V trimming: 2 bases; J trimming: 10 bases; junction bases outside the gene matches: 12. The CDR3 has 16 residues. CDR1 is SEHNR and CDR2 is FQNEAQ in the germline V gene (reference sequence). CDR3 sequence reads: CASSLHSGTGLGKLFF. Here the CDR3 DNA reads TGTGCCAGCAGCTTACATTCCGGGACAGGACTCGGAAAACTGTTTTTT.

V usage is TRBV4-2 and J usage is TRBJ2-7; possibly TRBD2 for D (6 bases). With 2 bases removed from V and 5 bases from J, the gap between germline ends came to 13 bases. The CDR3 totals 14 residues. Germline CDR1 reads LGHNA; CDR2 reads YNFKEQ. The CDR3 here is CASSQPGVYDEQYF. The CDR3 DNA is TGTGCCAGCAGCCAACCGGGAGTGTACGACGAGCAGTACTTC.

This clonotype has only a few counts. The V gene is TRBV7-8, the J gene TRBJ2-5, with 10 bases identical to TRBD2. The CDR3 consists of 16 residues. CDR1 is SGHVS, CDR2 FQNEAQ, per germline. Germline trimming cut 5 bases from V and 1 base from J; bases unmatched to any gene: 7. Here the CDR3 reads CASSPPLAGVQETQYF. CDR3 DNA sequence: TGTGCCAGCAGCCCCCCCCTAGCGGGGGTCCAAGAGACCCAGTACTTC.

The CDR3 protein is CSVLHRINTEAFF. The CDR3 DNA reads TGCAGTGTCCTCCACAGAATCAACACTGAAGCTTTCTTT. The chain links TRBV20-1 to TRBJ1-1; D call uncertain. Trimming took 7 bases from V and 2 from J, leaving 14 bases between them. Germline CDR1 reads DFQATT; CDR2 reads SNEGSKA (reference sequence). The CDR3 sequence is 13 residues long.

V and J are TRBV2 and TRBJ1-2; the D gene is possibly TRBD1 (5 bases). The V gene's germline CDR1 is SNHLY and CDR2 FYNNEI. The V and J ends lost 1 base and 4 bases respectively, with 10 bases between them. CDR3 length equals 14 residues. CDR3 loop: CASSEGRQGYGYTF. The CDR3 DNA follows: TGTGCCAGCAGTGAAGGGCGTCAGGGCTATGGCTACACCTTC.

This clonotype was counted between two and nine times. A much larger clonotype is one base distant, so this may be a read error. This likely comes from a read error, as the CDR3 has no conserved phenylalanine or tryptophan at its end. The chain combines TRBV6-5 with TRBJ1-2, with D possibly TRBD1 on 6 matching bases. The CDR3 runs to 14 residues. Trimming removed 5 bases from V and 2 bases from J, with 12 bases in between. The germline V gene has CDR1 MNHEY and CDR2 SVGAGI. CDR3 sequence reads: CASSGDNWNYGYTL. In DNA form, the CDR3 reads TGTGCCAGCAGTGGGGACAATTGGAACTATGGCTACACCCTC.

This clonotype has only a few counts. V gene TRBV29-1 combines with J gene TRBJ2-5; 7 nucleotides align to TRBD2. The J call may not be correct, given that the DNA end is closer to TRBJ2-7. Per germline, CDR1 SQVTM and CDR2 ANQGSEA. The CDR3 has 11 residues. This CDR3 reads CSAGGSYEQYF. The CDR3 DNA reads as TGCAGCGCGGGAGGATCCTACGAGCAGTACTTC.

The rearrangement uses TRBV20-1 and TRBJ1-2; 7 nucleotides match TRBD1. This CDR3 spans 16 amino acids. Germline V CDR1 and CDR2: DFQATT, SNEGSKA (reference sequence). Unmatched junction bases numbered 9, after V lost 2 bases and J lost 0 bases. This CDR3 is CSARNRDSLTNYGYTF. CDR3 sequence (DNA): TGCAGTGCTAGAAACCGGGACAGCCTAACTAACTATGGCTACACCTTC.

The CDR3 is CASSPFTGTGELFF. The CDR3 bases are TGCGCCAGCAGCCCCTTTACAGGGACCGGGGAGCTGTTTTTT. The chain is built from TRBV5-1 and TRBJ2-2; D is perhaps TRBD1 (6 bases). The CDR3 consists of 14 residues. V was trimmed by 4 bases and J by 5 bases, leaving 12 bases between them. Germline lookup yields CDR1 SGHRS and CDR2 YFSETQ.

CDR3: CASKGENYNEQFF. CDR3 nucleotides: TGTGCCAGCAAAGGGGAGAACTACAATGAGCAGTTCTTC. The chain combines TRBV28 with TRBJ2-5; either TRBD1 or TRBD2 may supply D (5 bases each). The J call is in doubt because the DNA end fits TRBJ2-1 better. CDR1 and CDR2 (germline): MDHEN, SYDVKM. The CDR3 extends over 13 amino acids.

The chain has TRBV29-1 and TRBJ2-2; D is undetermined. The CDR3 length is 11 residues. V was clipped by 4 bases and J by 10 bases, with 10 bases between them. Per the germline V gene, CDR1 is SQVTM and CDR2 is ANQGSEA. CDR3 sequence (DNA): TGCAGCGTTGTAGCCCGTGCGGAGCTGTTTTTT. The encoded protein is CSVVARAELFF.